This section outlines one T cell receptor beta chain sequence together with its context. V gave up 7 bases and J gave up 3 bases, with 16 bases separating them. CDR3 length equals 14 residues. An input of roughly 0.5 to 1 ug of RNA was subjected to reverse transcription using random hexamers. One entry per CDR3 protein results from TCRdb running MiXCR on the immunoSEQ multiplex PCR reads. The table records 200,000 to 300,000 distinct CDR3 sequences, approximately 92% of them present only once. The source of the sample is a study of CD8 T cells in Susac syndrome. The receptor was derived from a human donor with multiple sclerosis. This chain uses TRBV23-1 with TRBJ2-7; D is undetermined. TRBV23-1 is treated as an ORF (open reading frame) with a function not yet certain. The sequenced sample consisted of CD4+ T cells from PBMCs. CDR3 coding DNA: TGCGCCAGCATCCCAGGTCCAGGCCGCTACGAGCAGTACGTC. It is translated as CASIPGPGRYEQYV.